The 5 T cell receptor beta chains below all came from one sample that was sequenced in a study of technical replicates of blood from several donors. Method: immunoSEQ multiplex PCR; TCRdb's copy keeps in-frame clones and lacks some. Of tens of thousands of clones in the sample, approximately 93% were seen once. The material sequenced was T cells isolated from PBMCs. The source of these receptors is a human donor in good health.

The CDR3 DNA is TGTGCCAGCAGCTCCGAGACTAGCGGGAGGGCCCGAGCCGGGGAGCTGTTTTTT. Translated: CASSSETSGRARAGELFF. The J gene is TRBJ2-2, the V gene TRBV11-2; TRBD2 matches 14 bases. V shed 4 bases, J shed 6 bases, and the junction held 10 bases outside the gene matches. The CDR3 is made up of 18 amino acids. From germline, CDR1 is SGHAT and CDR2 FQNNGV.

The chain is built from TRBV6-5 and TRBJ2-7; 10 bases align to TRBD2. Germline V gene lookup returns CDR1 MNHEY and CDR2 SVGAGI. This CDR3 contains 13 residues. The V gene end was trimmed by 6 bases and the J gene end by 5 bases; junction bases not matched to a gene: 4. The CDR3 DNA reads as TGTGCCAGCAGCCAGGGACTAGCGAACGAGCAGTACTTC. Its protein product is CASSQGLANEQYF.

The chain has TRBV4-2 and TRBJ2-7; no clear D. CDR3 size: 18 residues. V shed 0 bases and J shed 4 bases, with 22 bases lying between them. Germline CDR1 is LGHNA and CDR2 is YNFKEQ. The chain's CDR3 is CASSQDGGYGSVVYEQYF. In DNA form, the CDR3 reads TGTGCCAGCAGCCAAGATGGCGGTTATGGCTCCGTTGTATACGAGCAGTACTTC.

This chain links TRBV4-2 with TRBJ2-3; maybe TRBD1 (7 bases). This CDR3 region has 16 residues. Germline V gene sequence: CDR1 LGHNA, CDR2 YNFKEQ. The V end lost 4 bases, the J end lost 6 bases, and 20 bases lay between the germline ends. CDR3 DNA: TGTGCCAGCAGCCCAGGGGACAGTGGGGCGGGGGATACGCAGTATTTT. This translates into CASSPGDSGAGDTQYF.

This chain links TRBV19 with TRBJ2-1; 12 bases are shared with TRBD2. Germline V gives CDR1 LNHDA, CDR2 SQIVND (reference sequence). The CDR3 contains 16 residues. V gave up 5 bases and J gave up 4 bases; unmatched junction bases: 6. CDR3 sequence reads: CASSLWTSGNYNEQFF. In DNA form, the CDR3 reads TGTGCCAGTAGTTTGTGGACTAGCGGGAATTACAATGAGCAGTTCTTC.